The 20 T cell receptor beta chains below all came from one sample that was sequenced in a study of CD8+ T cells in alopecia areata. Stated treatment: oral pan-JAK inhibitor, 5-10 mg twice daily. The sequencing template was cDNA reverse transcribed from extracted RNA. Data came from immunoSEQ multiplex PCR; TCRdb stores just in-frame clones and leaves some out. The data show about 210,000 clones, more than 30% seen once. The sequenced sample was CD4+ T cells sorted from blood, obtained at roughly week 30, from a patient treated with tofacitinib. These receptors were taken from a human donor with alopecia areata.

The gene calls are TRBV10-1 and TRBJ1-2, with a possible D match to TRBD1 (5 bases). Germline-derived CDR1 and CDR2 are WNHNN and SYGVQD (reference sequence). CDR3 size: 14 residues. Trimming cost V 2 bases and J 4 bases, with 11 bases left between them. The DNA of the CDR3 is TGCGCCAGCAGTGAGGGGGACCGTTCCTATGGCTACACCTTC. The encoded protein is CASSEGDRSYGYTF.

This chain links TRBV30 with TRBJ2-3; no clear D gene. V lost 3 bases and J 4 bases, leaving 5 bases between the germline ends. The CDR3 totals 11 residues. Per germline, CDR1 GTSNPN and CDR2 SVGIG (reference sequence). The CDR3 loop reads CAWSVSDTQYF. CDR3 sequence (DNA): TGTGCCTGGAGCGTGTCAGATACGCAGTATTTT.

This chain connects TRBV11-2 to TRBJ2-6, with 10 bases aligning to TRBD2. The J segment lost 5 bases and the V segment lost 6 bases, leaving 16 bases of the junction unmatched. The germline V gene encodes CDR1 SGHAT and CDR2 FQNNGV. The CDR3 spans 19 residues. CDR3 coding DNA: TGTGCCAGCAGTAAAACTAGCGGGGCTTATCAGTCGCGGGCCAACGTCCTGACTTTC. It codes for CASSKTSGAYQSRANVLTF.

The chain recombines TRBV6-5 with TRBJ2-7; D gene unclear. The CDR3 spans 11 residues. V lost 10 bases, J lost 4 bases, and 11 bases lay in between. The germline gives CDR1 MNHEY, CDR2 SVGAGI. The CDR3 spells CATRLLYEQYF. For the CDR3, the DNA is TGTGCCACCAGACTTTTATACGAGCAGTACTTC.

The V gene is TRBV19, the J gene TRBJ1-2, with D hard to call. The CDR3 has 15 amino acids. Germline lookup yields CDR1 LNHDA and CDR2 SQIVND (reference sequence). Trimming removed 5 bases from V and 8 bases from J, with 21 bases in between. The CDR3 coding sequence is TGTGCCAGTAGTCGGACCGTACTCCTTACTGGAGGCTACACCTTC. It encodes CASSRTVLLTGGYTF.

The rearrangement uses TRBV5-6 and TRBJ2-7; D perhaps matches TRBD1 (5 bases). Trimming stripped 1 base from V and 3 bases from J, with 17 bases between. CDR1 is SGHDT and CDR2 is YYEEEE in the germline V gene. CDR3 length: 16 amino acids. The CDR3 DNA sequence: TGTGCCAGCAGCTTGTCAGGGAATAGCAAATACTACGAGCAGTACTTC. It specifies CASSLSGNSKYYEQYF.

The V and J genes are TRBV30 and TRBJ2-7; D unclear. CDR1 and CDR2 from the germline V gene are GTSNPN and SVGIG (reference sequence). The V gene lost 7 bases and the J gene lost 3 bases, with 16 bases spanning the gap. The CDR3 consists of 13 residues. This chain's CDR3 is CASYRSPGYEQYF. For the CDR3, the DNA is TGTGCCTCCTATCGAAGCCCCGGCTACGAGCAGTACTTC.

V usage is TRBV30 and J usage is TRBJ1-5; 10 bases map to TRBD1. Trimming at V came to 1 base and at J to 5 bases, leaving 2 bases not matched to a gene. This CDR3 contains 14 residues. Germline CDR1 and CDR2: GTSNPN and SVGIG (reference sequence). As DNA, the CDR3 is TGTGCCTGGAGTGAGGGACAGGGGCATCAGCCCCAGCATTTT. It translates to CAWSEGQGHQPQHF.

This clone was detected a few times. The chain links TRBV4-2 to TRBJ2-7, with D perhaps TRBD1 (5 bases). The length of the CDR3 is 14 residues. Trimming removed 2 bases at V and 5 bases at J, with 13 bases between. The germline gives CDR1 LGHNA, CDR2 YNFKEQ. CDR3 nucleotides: TGTGCCAGCAGCCAAAAGCAGGGTCTGGACGAGCAGTACTTC. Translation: CASSQKQGLDEQYF.

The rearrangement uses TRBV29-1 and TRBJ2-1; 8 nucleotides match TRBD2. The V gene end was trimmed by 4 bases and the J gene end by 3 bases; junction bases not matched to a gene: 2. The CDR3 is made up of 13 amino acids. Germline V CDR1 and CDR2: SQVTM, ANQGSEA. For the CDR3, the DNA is TGCAGCGTTGGCGGGAGGAACTACAATGAGCAGTTCTTC. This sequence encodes CSVGGRNYNEQFF.

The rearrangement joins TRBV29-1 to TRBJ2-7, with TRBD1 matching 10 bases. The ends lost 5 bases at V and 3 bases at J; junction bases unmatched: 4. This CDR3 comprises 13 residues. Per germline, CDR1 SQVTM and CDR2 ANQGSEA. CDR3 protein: CSVTDRGNYEQYF. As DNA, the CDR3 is TGCAGCGTTACGGACAGGGGGAACTACGAGCAGTACTTC.

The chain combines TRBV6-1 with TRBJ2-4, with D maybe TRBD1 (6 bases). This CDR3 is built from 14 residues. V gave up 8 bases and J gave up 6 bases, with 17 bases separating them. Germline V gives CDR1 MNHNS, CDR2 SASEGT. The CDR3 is CASWSRDIGNIQYF. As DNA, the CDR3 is TGTGCCAGCTGGAGCCGGGACATTGGAAACATTCAGTACTTC.

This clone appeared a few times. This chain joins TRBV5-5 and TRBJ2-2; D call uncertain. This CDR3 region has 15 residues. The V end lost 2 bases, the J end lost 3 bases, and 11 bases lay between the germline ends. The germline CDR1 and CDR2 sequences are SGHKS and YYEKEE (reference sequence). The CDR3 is CASSLSTLDTGELFF. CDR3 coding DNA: TGTGCCAGCAGCTTATCGACTCTTGACACCGGGGAGCTGTTTTTT.

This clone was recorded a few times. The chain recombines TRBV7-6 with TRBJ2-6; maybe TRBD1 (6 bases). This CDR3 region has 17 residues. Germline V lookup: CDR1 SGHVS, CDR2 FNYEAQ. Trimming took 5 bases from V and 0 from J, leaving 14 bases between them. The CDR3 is CASSPQTGTSGANVLTF. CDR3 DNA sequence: TGTGCCAGCAGCCCGCAGACAGGAACCTCTGGGGCCAACGTCCTGACTTTC.

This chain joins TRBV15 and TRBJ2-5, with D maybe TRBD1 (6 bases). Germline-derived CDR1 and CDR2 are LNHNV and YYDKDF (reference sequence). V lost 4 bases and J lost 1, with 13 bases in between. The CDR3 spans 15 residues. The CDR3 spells CATSTGTLRQETQYF. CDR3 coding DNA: TGTGCCACCAGCACCGGGACACTCCGCCAAGAGACCCAGTACTTC. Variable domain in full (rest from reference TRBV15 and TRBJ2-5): DAMVIQNPRYQVTQFGKPVTLSCSQTLNHNVMYWYQQKSSQAPKLLFHYYDKDFNNEADTPDNFQSRRPNTSFCFLDIRSPGLGDTAMYLCATSTGTLRQETQYFGPGTRLLVL.

This CDR3 is CASSQGSAPEAFF. The CDR3, as DNA: TGCGCCAGCAGCCAAGGTTCCGCGCCGGAAGCTTTCTTT. J is TRBJ1-1 and V is TRBV4-1; no clear D. V was shortened by 1 base and J by 8 bases, with 11 bases between the two germline ends. Germline assignment: CDR1 MGHRA and CDR2 YSYEKL. This CDR3 is 13 amino acids long.

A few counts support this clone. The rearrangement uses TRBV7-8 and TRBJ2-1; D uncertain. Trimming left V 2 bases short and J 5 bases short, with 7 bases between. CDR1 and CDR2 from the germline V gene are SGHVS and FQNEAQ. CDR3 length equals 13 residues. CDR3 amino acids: CASSLRFNNEQFF. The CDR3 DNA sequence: TGTGCCAGCAGCTTAAGGTTTAACAATGAGCAGTTCTTC. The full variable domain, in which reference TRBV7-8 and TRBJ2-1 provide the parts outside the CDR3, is GAGVSQSPRYKVAKRGQDVALRCDPISGHVSLFWYQQALGQGPEFLTYFQNEAQLDKSGLPSDRFFAERPEGSVSTLKIQRTQQEDSAVYLCASSLRFNNEQFFGPGTRLTVL.

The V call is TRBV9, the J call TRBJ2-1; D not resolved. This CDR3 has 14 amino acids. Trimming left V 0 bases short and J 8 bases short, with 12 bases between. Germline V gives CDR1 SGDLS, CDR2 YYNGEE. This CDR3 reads CASSVVVSWHEQFF. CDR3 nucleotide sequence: TGTGCCAGCAGCGTAGTTGTTAGCTGGCATGAGCAGTTCTTC.

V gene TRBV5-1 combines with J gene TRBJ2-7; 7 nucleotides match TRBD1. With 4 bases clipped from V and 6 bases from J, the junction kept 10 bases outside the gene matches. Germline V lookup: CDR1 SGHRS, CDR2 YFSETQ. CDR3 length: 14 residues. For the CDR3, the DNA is TGCGCCAGCAGCCGTGGACAGGAGCCCTCCGAGCAGTACTTC. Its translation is CASSRGQEPSEQYF. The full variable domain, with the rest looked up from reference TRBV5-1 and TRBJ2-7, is KAGVTQTPRYLIKTRGQQVTLSCSPISGHRSVSWYQQTPGQGLQFLFEYFSETQRNKGNFPGRFSGRQFSNSRSEMNVSTLELGDSALYLCASSRGQEPSEQYFGPGTRLTVT.

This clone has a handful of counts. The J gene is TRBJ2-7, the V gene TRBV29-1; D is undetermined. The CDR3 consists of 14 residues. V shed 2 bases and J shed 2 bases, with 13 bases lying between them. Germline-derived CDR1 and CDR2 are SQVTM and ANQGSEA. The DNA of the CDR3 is TGCAGCGTTGAACGGGCGGCGAGACCCTACGAGCAGTACTTC. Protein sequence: CSVERAARPYEQYF.